Detailed here is one TCR beta chain. Antigen unknown. The table came from immunoSEQ multiplex PCR; TCRdb's copy has only in-frame clones and leaves some out. The repertoire includes 35,000 to 50,000 clones, about 90% of them detected once, and 5.6% sits in the top ten. The sample comes from a study of cytomegalovirus exposure and HLA in healthy donors. The CDR3 totals 16 residues. Germline V gives CDR1 ENHRY, CDR2 SYGVKD. V gave up 4 bases and J gave up 5 bases; unmatched junction bases: 8. Study outcomes and limitations: In vitro testing confirmed three CMV-associated chains as specific for CMV antigens. Most sequenced TCRs were rare (though some public TCRs occurred in many donors).

The TCR originated in a man aged 18 to 30 in good health and CMV-seronegative. J is TRBJ2-5 and V is TRBV10-3; 12 bases line up with TRBD2. Sequencing was performed on PBMCs. CDR3 sequence reads: CAISAGPGTSGETQYF. Here the CDR3 DNA reads TGTGCCATCAGTGCGGGTCCCGGGACTAGCGGGGAGACCCAGTACTTC.